The 30 T cell receptor beta chains below come from one sample, sequenced in a study of shared clonotypes between healthy human individuals. The naive CD8 fraction comprised CD45RO-negative cells positively selected for CCR7 and excluded terminally differentiated effector memory CD45RA+ cells. The assay was immunoSEQ multiplex PCR, and TCRdb's table has in-frame clones only and misses some. The sample records about 2 million clones, about 95% being singletons. The sequencing sample was made of naive CD8+ T cells sorted from blood. All receptors come from a man between 18 and 29 years old in good health.

This clone has just one count. The chain has TRBV7-9 and TRBJ2-5; D is possibly TRBD1 (5 bases). Trimming stripped 10 bases from V and 2 bases from J, with 17 bases between. CDR3 size: 14 residues. Germline lookup yields CDR1 SEHNR and CDR2 FQNEAQ (reference sequence). CDR3 sequence reads: CAIRKDTGQETQYF. The DNA for the CDR3 is TGTGCCATACGTAAGGATACAGGTCAAGAGACCCAGTACTTC.

The CDR3 here is CASSVTPVGRPQETQYF. CDR3 coding DNA: TGTGCCAGCAGCGTCACCCCGGTCGGACGGCCCCAAGAGACCCAGTACTTC. J is TRBJ2-5 and V is TRBV7-9; D ambiguous. Trimming removed 5 bases at V and 1 base at J, with 20 bases between. The CDR3 sequence is 17 residues long. The germline CDR1 and CDR2 sequences are SEHNR and FQNEAQ (reference sequence).

The V call is TRBV7-2, the J call TRBJ1-6, with 9 nucleotides matching TRBD1. The V gene's germline CDR1 is SGHTA and CDR2 FQGNSA. The CDR3 is 15 residues long. The V gene end was trimmed by 3 bases and the J gene end by 10 bases; junction bases not matched to a gene: 7. CDR3 residues: CASSFTGGGDSPLHF. The CDR3 bases are TGTGCCAGCAGCTTTACAGGGGGCGGAGACTCACCCCTCCACTTT.

The J gene is TRBJ2-3, the V gene TRBV18; D not resolved. With 6 bases removed from V and 1 base from J, the gap between germline ends came to 11 bases. The CDR3 has 14 residues. Germline V gene data show CDR1 as KGHSH and CDR2 as LQKENI. DNA of the CDR3: TGTGCCAGCTCCGGTCTCCGAGGCACAGATACGCAGTATTTT. It codes for CASSGLRGTDTQYF.

DNA for the CDR3: TGCAGTGCTAAACAGGATTCACCCCTCCACTTT. This sequence encodes CSAKQDSPLHF. The chain employs TRBV20-1 and TRBJ1-6; perhaps TRBD1 as D (5 bases). The CDR3 contains 11 residues. Germline lookup yields CDR1 DFQATT and CDR2 SNEGSKA (reference sequence). Trimming stripped 4 bases from V and 8 bases from J, with 6 bases between.

The V call is TRBV9, the J call TRBJ1-2; 9 bases align to TRBD1. V dropped 2 bases and J dropped 7; count of bases not matched to a gene: 9. The CDR3 contains 15 residues. CDR1 SGDLS and CDR2 YYNGEE come from the germline V gene. Here the CDR3 DNA reads TGTGCCAGCAGCGTCGGGACAGGGCCTAGGGGTGGCTACACCTTC. Amino acid sequence: CASSVGTGPRGGYTF.

The chain links TRBV11-2 to TRBJ2-3, with TRBD2 as a possible D gene (6 bases). There are 14 residues in the CDR3. The V gene's germline CDR1 is SGHAT and CDR2 FQNNGV. Trimming removed 3 bases at V and 5 bases at J, with 12 bases between. The CDR3 region has the DNA TGTGCCAGCAGCTTCCTCGGGGGTATAGATACGCAGTATTTT. Residues: CASSFLGGIDTQYF. The full variable domain, its missing parts supplied by reference TRBV11-2 and TRBJ2-3, is EAGVAQSPRYKIIEKRQSVAFWCNPISGHATLYWYQQILGQGPKLLIQFQNNGVVDDSQLPKDRFSAERLKGVDSTLKIQPAKLEDSAVYLCASSFLGGIDTQYFGPGTRLTVL.

A word on this clone: The sample contains more than one DNA sequence encoding this CDR3. The V call is TRBV5-1, the J call TRBJ2-7; 8 bases agree with TRBD1. CDR1 and CDR2 from the germline V gene are SGHRS and YFSETQ. J was trimmed by 4 bases and V by 3 bases; bases with no gene match: 3. The CDR3 extends over 13 amino acids. CDR3 residues: CASSWDRNYEQYF. The CDR3 region has the DNA TGCGCCAGCAGCTGGGACAGGAATTACGAGCAGTACTTC.

This chain links TRBV6-5 with TRBJ2-1, with TRBD2 matching over 10 bases. The CDR3 covers 16 residues. The germline V gene has CDR1 MNHEY and CDR2 SVGAGI. With 0 bases clipped from V and 6 bases from J, the junction kept 5 bases outside the gene matches. CDR3 in amino acids: CASSYSGAGGSNEQFF. The CDR3 DNA reads as TGTGCCAGCAGTTACTCGGGAGCGGGAGGGTCCAATGAGCAGTTCTTC.

This rearrangement joins TRBV30 to TRBJ2-7; a weak D match, TRBD1 (8 bases). With 8 bases removed from V and 4 bases from J, the gap between germline ends came to 21 bases. The CDR3 is 14 residues long. Germline CDR1 reads GTSNPN; CDR2 reads SVGIG (reference sequence). As DNA, the CDR3 is TGTGCCGCCGACAGGGGCGGGGGCAGATACGAGCAGTACTTC. This encodes CAADRGGGRYEQYF.

This clone was seen a single time. The gene calls are TRBV27 and TRBJ2-7, with D perhaps TRBD1 (6 bases). This CDR3 has 14 residues. The germline V and J ends were trimmed by 6 bases and 7 bases, with 19 bases remaining between them. CDR1 MNHEY and CDR2 SMNVEV come from the germline V gene (reference sequence). As DNA, the CDR3 is TGTGCCAGCAGATGGACAGCTTTTACGGAGGAGCAGTACTTC. This encodes CASRWTAFTEEQYF.

Worth noting for this clone: This sample also contains other DNA sequences that code for the same CDR3. The rearrangement uses TRBV27 and TRBJ1-1; D is perhaps TRBD1 (6 bases). Germline V lookup: CDR1 MNHEY, CDR2 SMNVEV (reference sequence). Trimming cost V 3 bases and J 0 bases, with 8 bases left between them. The CDR3 totals 14 residues. This CDR3 is CASSFGGLNTEAFF. CDR3 DNA: TGTGCCAGCAGTTTTGGGGGCTTGAACACTGAAGCTTTCTTT.

The chain employs TRBV30 and TRBJ2-2, with TRBD1 identical over 7 bases. Germline CDR1 is GTSNPN and CDR2 is SVGIG (reference sequence). V lost 5 bases and J lost 5; bases outside the gene matches: 2. The CDR3 sequence is 12 residues long. CDR3 sequence reads: CAWAQGTGELFF. CDR3 DNA sequence: TGTGCCTGGGCACAGGGGACCGGGGAGCTGTTTTTT.

The chain carries TRBV6-1 and TRBJ2-5, with 12 bases lining up with TRBD2. Trimming cost V 2 bases and J 3 bases; bases outside gene matches: 4. Germline V gives CDR1 MNHNS, CDR2 SASEGT. There are 16 residues in the CDR3. The CDR3 is CASSERLAGEEETQYF. CDR3 nucleotide sequence: TGTGCCAGCAGTGAAAGACTAGCGGGGGAGGAAGAGACCCAGTACTTC.

Turning to this clone: This same CDR3 is encoded by further DNA sequences in the sample. The chain links TRBV6-5 to TRBJ2-7; 10 bases match TRBD1. The CDR3 is made up of 15 amino acids. V lost 2 bases, J lost 1 base, and 2 bases stayed unmatched. Germline V lookup: CDR1 MNHEY, CDR2 SVGAGI. CDR3 in DNA: TGTGCCAGCAGTTACGGACAGGGGGTATCCTACGAGCAGTACTTC. This sequence encodes CASSYGQGVSYEQYF.

This clone was detected once. The chain has TRBV2 and TRBJ2-7; the D call may be TRBD1 or TRBD2 (5 bases each). V lost 4 bases and J 5 bases, leaving 24 bases between the germline ends. The CDR3 contains 17 residues. Germline V gives CDR1 SNHLY, CDR2 FYNNEI. DNA for the CDR3: TGTGCCAGCAGTGGCAGCCCGGCAGGGAAGGTGAGGGACGAGCAGTACTTC. It specifies CASSGSPAGKVRDEQYF.

The genes are TRBV6-1 and TRBJ2-7, with 10 bases aligning to TRBD2. The V gene end was trimmed by 10 bases and the J gene end by 2 bases; junction bases not matched to a gene: 5. This CDR3 comprises 13 residues. The germline V gene encodes CDR1 MNHNS and CDR2 SASEGT. The CDR3 bases are TGTGCCACCGGACTAGCGGTTACCTACGAGCAGTACTTC. This encodes CATGLAVTYEQYF.

J is TRBJ2-1 and V is TRBV2; possibly TRBD1 for D (6 bases). The CDR3 is 18 amino acids. Germline values: CDR1 SNHLY, CDR2 FYNNEI. V lost 2 bases and J 7 bases, leaving 24 bases between the germline ends. This CDR3 is CASSEILTGIDFMNEQFF. The CDR3 nucleotides are TGTGCCAGCAGTGAAATCCTAACAGGGATTGATTTCATGAATGAGCAGTTCTTC.

V is TRBV4-3 and J is TRBJ2-7; D unclear. CDR1 and CDR2 (germline): LGHNA, YSLEER. There are 13 residues in the CDR3. Trimming took 8 bases from V and 3 from J, leaving 14 bases between them. DNA of the CDR3: TGCGCCAGCGGCCCTGGAAGGAACTACGAGCAGTACTTC. Protein product: CASGPGRNYEQYF.

The chain carries TRBV5-1 and TRBJ2-1; D perhaps matches TRBD2 (6 bases). V lost 1 base and J lost 3, with 17 bases in between. The CDR3 runs to 17 residues. Germline assignment: CDR1 SGHRS and CDR2 YFSETQ. The CDR3 sequence: CASSLLWVREDYNEQFF. The CDR3 nucleotides are TGCGCCAGCAGCTTGCTCTGGGTAAGGGAGGACTACAATGAGCAGTTCTTC.

The chain has TRBV9 and TRBJ1-2, with 7 bases matching TRBD1. J gave up 1 base and V 3 bases, and 6 bases lay outside the gene matches. Germline-derived CDR1 and CDR2 are SGDLS and YYNGEE. The CDR3 is 15 amino acids. The CDR3 bases are TGTGCCAGCAGCGCGAACAGGGGCGGTAACTATGGCTACACCTTC. It is translated as CASSANRGGNYGYTF.

This chain's CDR3 is CASSFGLAGHEQYF. CDR3 nucleotides: TGTGCCAGCAGTTTTGGACTAGCGGGCCACGAGCAGTACTTC. The gene calls are TRBV2 and TRBJ2-7, with 11 positions matching TRBD2. The J segment lost 5 bases and the V segment lost 5 bases, leaving 5 bases of the junction unmatched. CDR1 and CDR2 from the germline V gene are SNHLY and FYNNEI. The CDR3 spans 14 residues.

This chain links TRBV2 with TRBJ2-1; 7 nucleotides align to TRBD2. The CDR3 consists of 15 residues. Trimming at V came to 3 bases and at J to 3 bases, leaving 5 bases not matched to a gene. Per germline, CDR1 SNHLY and CDR2 FYNNEI. The CDR3 bases are TGTGCCAGCAGTGAGAGTCTAGCGGTCTACAATGAGCAGTTCTTC. Amino acid sequence: CASSESLAVYNEQFF.

V and J are TRBV7-9 and TRBJ1-4, with a possible D match to TRBD1 (5 bases). The V end lost 3 bases, the J end lost 15 bases, and 14 bases lay between the germline ends. The CDR3 runs to 12 residues. Looked up from germline, CDR1 is SEHNR and CDR2 is FQNEAQ (reference sequence). The CDR3 loop is CASSFGQGRLFF. The CDR3 DNA follows: TGTGCCAGCAGCTTCGGGCAGGGACGGTTGTTTTTT.

This rearrangement joins TRBV9 to TRBJ1-6; D not certain. The CDR3 contains 17 residues. From germline, CDR1 is SGDLS and CDR2 YYNGEE. The V end lost 0 bases, the J end lost 4 bases, and 14 bases lay between the germline ends. For the CDR3, the DNA is TGTGCCAGCAGCGTAGAGAGTCGGGCCGATTATAATTCACCCCTCCACTTT. This gives the protein CASSVESRADYNSPLHF.

CDR3 coding DNA: TGTGCCAGCACCTCCGTGGGAGATACGCAGTATTTT. Translated: CASTSVGDTQYF. The J gene is TRBJ2-3, the V gene TRBV27; D not certain. This CDR3 contains 12 residues. Germline CDR1 reads MNHEY; CDR2 reads SMNVEV (reference sequence). Trimming removed 7 bases from V and 5 bases from J, with 10 bases in between.

The chain carries TRBV27 and TRBJ2-5, with D unclear. The V end lost 5 bases, the J end lost 7 bases, and 17 bases lay between the germline ends. The germline V gene has CDR1 MNHEY and CDR2 SMNVEV (reference sequence). The CDR3 totals 14 residues. CDR3 in DNA: TGTGCCAGCAGTATCCCGGGCCCAAAGGGGACCCAGTACTTC. This codes for CASSIPGPKGTQYF.

The chain combines TRBV7-2 with TRBJ1-1; tentatively, D is TRBD1 (5 bases). V dropped 1 base and J dropped 0 bases, with 12 bases sitting between them. The CDR3 runs 16 residues. The germline gives CDR1 SGHTA, CDR2 FQGNSA. Here the CDR3 reads CASSLGPTVMNTEAFF. The CDR3 bases are TGTGCCAGCAGCTTAGGTCCGACAGTCATGAACACTGAAGCTTTCTTT. The full variable domain, with the rest looked up from reference TRBV7-2 and TRBJ1-1, is GAGVSQSPSNKVTEKGKDVELRCDPISGHTALYWYRQSLGQGLEFLIYFQGNSAPDKSGLPSDRFSAERTGGSVSTLTIQRTQQEDSAVYLCASSLGPTVMNTEAFFGQGTRLTVV.

The CDR3 is CASSLEGTSSYNEQFF. As DNA, the CDR3 is TGTGCCAGCAGCTTAGAGGGGACTAGCTCCTACAATGAGCAGTTCTTC. This chain uses TRBV11-2 with TRBJ2-1; 8 nucleotides match TRBD2. Germline lookup yields CDR1 SGHAT and CDR2 FQNNGV. CDR3 size: 16 residues. J gave up 0 bases and V 0 bases, and 1 base lay outside the gene matches.

This clone was seen at least ten times. The genes are TRBV7-9 and TRBJ2-1, with TRBD1 identical over 7 bases. From germline, CDR1 is SEHNR and CDR2 FQNEAQ (reference sequence). J gave up 9 bases and V 3 bases, and 11 bases lay outside the gene matches. The length of the CDR3 is 15 residues. The CDR3 coding sequence is TGTGCCAGCAGCTTTTCCGACAGGGTGGGTAGTGAGCAGTTCTTC. Amino acids: CASSFSDRVGSEQFF.